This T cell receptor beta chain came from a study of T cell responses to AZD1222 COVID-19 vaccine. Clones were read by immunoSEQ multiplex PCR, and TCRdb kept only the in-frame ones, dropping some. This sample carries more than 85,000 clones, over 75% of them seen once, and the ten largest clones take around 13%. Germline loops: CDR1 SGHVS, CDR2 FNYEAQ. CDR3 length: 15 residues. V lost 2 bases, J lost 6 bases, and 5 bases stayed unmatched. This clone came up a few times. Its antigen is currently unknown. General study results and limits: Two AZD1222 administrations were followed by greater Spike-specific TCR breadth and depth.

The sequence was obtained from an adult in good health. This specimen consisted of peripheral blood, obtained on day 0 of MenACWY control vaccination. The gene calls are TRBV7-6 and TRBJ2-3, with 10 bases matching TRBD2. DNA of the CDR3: TGTGCCAGCAGCTTACGAACTAGCGGGAAGGATACGCAGTATTTT. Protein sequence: CASSLRTSGKDTQYF.